These T cell receptor beta chains were read from a single sample in a study of T-cell memory formation after mild COVID-19. TCRdb called the 5' RACE reads again in MiXCR, with one record for every CDR3 protein. The table shows about 560,000 distinct CDR3 sequences, with about a sixth occurring only once. The sample comprised PBMCs or a T cell subset sorted from them (not recorded which). The receptors come from an adult woman who had mild COVID-19 (a few samples of this study predate the infection). Cell type and time point are not known. Each CDR3 is given with its conserved first and last residue. D genes are given only for firm matches. Clone size is stated in some rows and not others, as once, few, many or a class when expanded.

v_gene	abundance	j_gene	d_gene	CDR3nt	CDR3aa
TRBV12-3/TRBV12-4	few	TRBJ2-4	-	TGTGCCAGCAGTTTAAGACAAACCAAAAACATTCAGTACTTC	CASSLRQTKNIQYF
TRBV3-1	few	TRBJ1-5	TRBD1	TGTGCCAGCAGTCAGGGAGGGACAGAAGGGCCCCAGCATTTT	CASSQGGTEGPQHF
TRBV29-1	few	TRBJ2-7	-	TGCAGCGTTGAAGAAACGGGCCACGAGCAGTACTTC	CSVEETGHEQYF
TRBV12-3/TRBV12-4	few	TRBJ2-2	TRBD2	TGTGCCAGCACCTATAGCGGGGCGTGGACCGGGGAGCTGTTTTTT	CASTYSGAWTGELFF
TRBV30	many	TRBJ1-3	-	TGTGCCATTGGGTCCGTGGGCACCATATATTTT	CAIGSVGTIYF
TRBV9	few	TRBJ2-2	-	TGTGCCAGCAGCGTTCGGACTGTCACCGGGGAGCTGTTTTTT	CASSVRTVTGELFF
TRBV5-6	few	TRBJ2-3	TRBD1	TGTGCCAGCAGACTGAACAGGGGAACAGATACGCAGTATTTT	CASRLNRGTDTQYF
TRBV4-1	once	TRBJ1-1	TRBD1	TGCGCCAGCAGCCAGCGGCAGGGGGCCACTGAAGCTTTCTTT	CASSQRQGATEAFF
TRBV27	-	TRBJ1-1	-	TGTGCCAGCAGTTTAACGACACAGGCTGAAGCTTTCTTT	CASSLTTQAEAFF
TRBV29-1	-	TRBJ2-3	TRBD2	TGCAGCGTTCGACGCGGGGGGCCCAATGATACGCAGTATTTT	CSVRRGGPNDTQYF
TRBV29-1	many	TRBJ2-1	-	TGCAGCGTTGAAGGGCGCCAGGGGGGTGAGCAGTTCTTC	CSVEGRQGGEQFF
TRBV14	few	TRBJ2-7	-	TGTGCCAGCAGCCAAGGAGGAAGATGGGGCAGGGGCTACGAGCAGTACTTC	CASSQGGRWGRGYEQYF
TRBV20-1	few	TRBJ2-5	TRBD2	TGCAGTGCTCCGAGCGGGGGACAAGAGACCCAGTACTTC	CSAPSGGQETQYF
TRBV30	many	TRBJ2-5	TRBD2	TGTGCCTGGCATCCGGGACTAGCGGGGGTTGGTCCCCAGTACTTC	CAWHPGLAGVGPQYF
TRBV5-1	many	TRBJ2-5	-	TGCGCCAGCAGCTTGGGGGACCCCCAAAGGGAGACCCAGTACTTC	CASSLGDPQRETQYF
TRBV20-1	-	TRBJ2-7	TRBD2	TGCAGTGCTAGAGAGGGGGGGACCATCGAGCAGTACTTC	CSAREGGTIEQYF
TRBV3-1	few	TRBJ1-2	-	TGTGCCAGCAGCCCACCAGGGGAGTTCAGCTATGGCTACACCTTC	CASSPPGEFSYGYTF
TRBV4-2	few	TRBJ2-3	-	TGTGCCAGCAGCCAAGGGGGGGCAACAGATACGCAGTATTTT	CASSQGGATDTQYF
TRBV3-1	-	TRBJ2-5	-	TGTGCCAGCAGCCAATCCAAGGCAGAAGAGACCCAGTACTTC	CASSQSKAEETQYF